The rows below give T cell receptor beta chains drawn from one sample of a study of shared clonotypes between healthy human individuals. Libraries were prepared by immunoSEQ multiplex PCR; TCRdb keeps only in-frame clonotypes and omits some of them. The data show some 980,000 clones, approximately 80% seen once. Sequencing was done on a sample of memory CD4+ T cells sorted from blood. The receptors come from a man younger than 30 in good health. Both conserved end residues are part of each CDR3. The order of the fields is clone size, J gene, D gene, V gene, CDR3 length, CDR3 DNA, CDR3 protein. D genes are given only for firm matches. Clone size appears in some rows only: once, few, many, or a class for an expanded clone.

NA,TRBJ1-2,TRBD1,TRBV19,13,TGTGCCAGTAGTATAACAGGGGAAGGTGGCTACACCTTC,CASSITGEGGYTF
NA,TRBJ1-6,TRBD1,TRBV28,16,TGTGCCAGCAGTCTACCCGGGGGACAGGGAGTTTCACCCCTCCACTTT,CASSLPGGQGVSPLHF
NA,TRBJ1-5,NA,TRBV10-3,14,TGTGCCATCAGGGGGACGGCCAGCAATCAGCCCCAGCATTTT,CAIRGTASNQPQHF
once,TRBJ1-5,NA,TRBV28,14,TGTGCCAGCAATCCGCCACAGAGACCTCAAGGTATGGATTTT,CASNPPQRPQGMDF
NA,TRBJ2-4,NA,TRBV11-3,12,TGTGCCAGCAGCTCGGGACCGGGTATTCAGTACTTC,CASSSGPGIQYF
few,TRBJ1-2,NA,TRBV10-3,13,TGTGCCATCAGTGGTGGGGAGGGCTATGGCTACACCTTC,CAISGGEGYGYTF
NA,TRBJ1-2,TRBD1,TRBV2,19,TGTGCCAGCAGTGATGCGCCCGGAAGAACACAGGGGGCTCGGTATGGCTACACCTTC,CASSDAPGRTQGARYGYTF
NA,TRBJ1-1,TRBD1,TRBV7-2,13,TGTGCCAGCAGCGCCGGGACAGCCAGAGAAGCTTTCTTT,CASSAGTAREAFF
NA,TRBJ1-3,TRBD1,TRBV7-9,19,TGTGCCAGCAGATATCTGCCCATGGGACAGCCTGACTCTGGAAACACCATATATTTT,CASRYLPMGQPDSGNTIYF
NA,TRBJ1-1,NA,TRBV4-3,14,TGCGCCAGCAGCCAAGAGAAGGGATACACTGAAGCTTTCTTT,CASSQEKGYTEAFF
NA,TRBJ1-6,NA,TRBV19,14,TGTGCCAGTAGTATGACGGCGTACGATTCACCCCTCCACTTT,CASSMTAYDSPLHF
NA,TRBJ1-6,TRBD1,TRBV5-6,15,TGTGCCAGCAGCTTTGCAGGGGGCGATAATTCACCCCTCCACTTT,CASSFAGGDNSPLHF
NA,TRBJ2-2,TRBD1,TRBV5-6,15,TGTGCCAGCAGCTTTCGGACAGGGGGGACCGGGGAGCTGTTTTTT,CASSFRTGGTGELFF
NA,TRBJ1-6,NA,TRBV5-6,13,TGTGCCAGCAGCTTGTCAGTTGGGGTACCCCTCCACTTT,CASSLSVGVPLHF
NA,TRBJ2-2,TRBD2,TRBV30,16,TGTGCCTGGGCCACCGGGGGGAGTGGTAACACCGGGGAGCTGTTTTTT,CAWATGGSGNTGELFF
NA,TRBJ2-3,NA,TRBV6-5,14,TGTGCCAGCAGTTCCGGGACTCACACAGATACGCAGTATTTT,CASSSGTHTDTQYF
few,TRBJ2-3,TRBD2,TRBV9,16,TGTGCCAGCAGCACAGGACTAGCGGGAGTAGCAGATACGCAGTATTTT,CASSTGLAGVADTQYF
NA,TRBJ2-1,TRBD2,TRBV4-1,17,TGCGCCAGCAGCCAGGAGCCGGGGGGGACTACCAACAATGAGCAGTTCTTC,CASSQEPGGTTNNEQFF
NA,TRBJ2-1,NA,TRBV7-2,17,TGTGCCAGCGCAACCGATGGCGGGAAATCCTCCTACAATGAGCAGTTCTTC,CASATDGGKSSYNEQFF
many,TRBJ2-7,TRBD1,TRBV30,14,TGTGCCTGGAGTGTACCAGGGGGCGGCTACGAGCAGTACTTC,CAWSVPGGGYEQYF
NA,TRBJ2-2,NA,TRBV7-2,17,TGTGCCAGCAGCTTAGCCTTGGCGGGGGCTACCTCAGGGGAGCTGTTTTTT,CASSLALAGATSGELFF
NA,TRBJ1-5,TRBD1,TRBV15,15,TGTGCCACCAGCAGAGTTGGACAGGAGCGCCAGCCCCAGCATTTT,CATSRVGQERQPQHF
few,TRBJ2-3,NA,TRBV11-2,15,TGTGCCAGCAGCTTAGATGGAGGAGCCGCAGATACGCAGTATTTT,CASSLDGGAADTQYF
NA,TRBJ2-3,TRBD2,TRBV4-1,20,TGCGCCAGCAGCCAAGATGCTGGGTCTAGCGGCTGGAGGTCTTCGGATACGCAGTATTTT,CASSQDAGSSGWRSSDTQYF
NA,TRBJ1-4,NA,TRBV6-1,14,TGTGCCAGCAGTGAATACTCAACTAATGAAAAACTGTTTTTT,CASSEYSTNEKLFF
NA,TRBJ2-5,TRBD2,TRBV4-2,15,TGTGCCAGCAGCCCCCACCCTAGCGGGAGTGAGACCCAGTACTTC,CASSPHPSGSETQYF
many,TRBJ1-2,NA,TRBV5-5,14,TGTGCCAGCAGCGCCTCCACAGGGCGCTATGGCTACACCTTC,CASSASTGRYGYTF
NA,TRBJ2-2,NA,TRBV28,16,TGTGCCAGCAGTTTCCCCGGGACAACGAACACCGGGGAGCTGTTTTTT,CASSFPGTTNTGELFF
NA,TRBJ2-3,TRBD2,TRBV6-5,14,TGTGCCAGCAGTTACTCGGGGGGGGGAGATACGCAGTATTTT,CASSYSGGGDTQYF
NA,TRBJ2-7,TRBD2,TRBV19,15,TGTGCCAGTAGGCCCACTAGCGGAGTTTCCTACGAGCAGTACTTC,CASRPTSGVSYEQYF
NA,TRBJ1-1,NA,TRBV14,13,TGTGCCAGCAGTTCACAGGGAGACACTGAAGCTTTCTTT,CASSSQGDTEAFF
NA,TRBJ1-5,TRBD1,TRBV5-8,16,TGTGCCAGCAGCTTGGAAAAGGGACAGGTCAATCAGCCCCAGCATTTT,CASSLEKGQVNQPQHF
NA,TRBJ1-5,NA,TRBV4-1,13,TGCGCCAGCAGCCATGATGGGTTTCAGCCCCAGCATTTT,CASSHDGFQPQHF
NA,TRBJ2-7,NA,TRBV14,13,TGTGCCAGCAGCCAAGTTATTCCCGGCGAGCAGTACTTC,CASSQVIPGEQYF
NA,TRBJ1-4,TRBD1,TRBV30,13,TGTGCCTGGATGCCCCAAACAGGGGGTAGACTGTTTTTT,CAWMPQTGGRLFF
NA,TRBJ2-7,TRBD2,TRBV6-6,14,TGTGCCAGCAGCAAGGGACTAGCGGTGGGGGAGCAGTACTTC,CASSKGLAVGEQYF
NA,TRBJ1-2,NA,TRBV27,13,TGTGCCAGCAGTTTATCGTTTGGGGTCGGCTACACCTTC,CASSLSFGVGYTF
NA,TRBJ1-1,NA,TRBV29-1,14,TGCAGCGGTCAAACCGGGACGGTGAACACTGAAGCTTTCTTT,CSGQTGTVNTEAFF
many,TRBJ2-2,NA,TRBV19,15,TGTGCCAGTAGTCCCACCGGGCGAAACACCGGGGAGCTGTTTTTT,CASSPTGRNTGELFF
NA,TRBJ2-7,NA,TRBV19,12,TGTGCCAGTATCGGTCCCCGCTACGAGCAGTACTTC,CASIGPRYEQYF
NA,TRBJ1-5,NA,TRBV14,16,TGTGCCAGCAGCCAAGAACCGGCAGCGGGCAATCAGCCCCAGCATTTT,CASSQEPAAGNQPQHF
NA,TRBJ2-5,NA,TRBV7-9,11,TGTGCCAGCAGCCGGGGGGAGACCCAGTACTTC,CASSRGETQYF
NA,TRBJ1-5,NA,TRBV6-6,13,TGTGCCAGCAATAGGGACCCAAATCAGCCCCAGCATTTT,CASNRDPNQPQHF
once,TRBJ2-5,TRBD1,TRBV19,13,TGTGCCAGTAAAGACAGGGGGCGGGAGACCCAGTACTTC,CASKDRGRETQYF
many,TRBJ1-1,NA,TRBV5-8,11,TGTGCCAGCAGCCTTCGGACTGAAGCTTTCTTT,CASSLRTEAFF
NA,TRBJ1-1,NA,TRBV25-1,12,TGTGCCAGCAGTCAATTTGGCACTGAAGCTTTCTTT,CASSQFGTEAFF
NA,TRBJ2-5,NA,TRBV11-2,13,TGTGCCAGCAGCTTCGACAGAAGAGAGACCCAGTACTTC,CASSFDRRETQYF
NA,TRBJ1-6,NA,TRBV5-6,16,TGTGCCAGCAGCACCCGATTTTGGGGAGATTATTCACCCCTCCACTTT,CASSTRFWGDYSPLHF
NA,TRBJ2-1,TRBD2,TRBV7-3,15,TGTGCCAGCAGCAGACTAGCGGGGGTGGACAATGAGCAGTTCTTC,CASSRLAGVDNEQFF
NA,TRBJ2-2,NA,TRBV5-1,15,TGCGCCAGCAGCTTACAGGCCCCGGGCACCGGGGAGCTGTTTTTT,CASSLQAPGTGELFF
few,TRBJ2-3,NA,TRBV6-1,16,TGTGCCAGCAGTGAATTCGATCCGGGGCCCACAGATACGCAGTATTTT,CASSEFDPGPTDTQYF
NA,TRBJ2-2,TRBD2,TRBV9,17,TGTGCCAGCAGCGAGGGACCAACTAGCGGGGCTACCGGGGAGCTGTTTTTT,CASSEGPTSGATGELFF
NA,TRBJ1-6,NA,TRBV5-1,18,TGCGCCAGCAGCTTGGCACCGGGACACCCTTTAAATAATTCACCCCTCCACTTT,CASSLAPGHPLNNSPLHF
NA,TRBJ2-3,TRBD2,TRBV9,14,TGTGCCAGCAGTGCGGGGGGGCCGAGAGATACGCAGTATTTT,CASSAGGPRDTQYF